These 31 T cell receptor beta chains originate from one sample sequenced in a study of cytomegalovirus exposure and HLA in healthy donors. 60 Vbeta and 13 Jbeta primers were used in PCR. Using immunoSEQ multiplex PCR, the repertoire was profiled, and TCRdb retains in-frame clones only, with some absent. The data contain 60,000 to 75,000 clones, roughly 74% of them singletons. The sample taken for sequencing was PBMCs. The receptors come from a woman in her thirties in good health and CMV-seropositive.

Written as DNA, the CDR3 is TGTGCCAGTAGCCCCAGGACAGGGATAAGGTACTCTGGGGCCAACGTCCTGACTTTC. This codes for CASSPRTGIRYSGANVLTF. The V gene is TRBV19, the J gene TRBJ2-6; 8 nucleotides line up with TRBD1. V lost 6 bases to trimming and J lost 0 bases; unmatched junction nucleotides: 13. The length of the CDR3 is 19 residues. Germline CDR1 reads LNHDA; CDR2 reads SQIVND (reference sequence).

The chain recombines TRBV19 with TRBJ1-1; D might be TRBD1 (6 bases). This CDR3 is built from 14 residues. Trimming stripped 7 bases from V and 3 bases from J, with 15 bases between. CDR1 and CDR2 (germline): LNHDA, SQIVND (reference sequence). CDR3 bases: TGTGCCAGTAATGAGGGCTACAGGGACACTGAAGCTTTCTTT. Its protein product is CASNEGYRDTEAFF.

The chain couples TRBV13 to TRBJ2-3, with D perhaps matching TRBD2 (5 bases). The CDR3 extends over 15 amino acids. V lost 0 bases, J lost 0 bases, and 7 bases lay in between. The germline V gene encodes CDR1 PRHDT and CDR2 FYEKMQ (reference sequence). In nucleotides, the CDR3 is TGTGCCAGCAGCTTAGGTGGCGGGAGCACAGATACGCAGTATTTT. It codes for CASSLGGGSTDTQYF. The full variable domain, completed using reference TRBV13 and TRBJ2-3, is AAGVIQSPRHLIKEKRETATLKCYPIPRHDTVYWYQQGPGQDPQFLISFYEKMQSDKGSIPDRFSAQQFSDYHSELNMSSLELGDSALYFCASSLGGGSTDTQYFGPGTRLTVL.

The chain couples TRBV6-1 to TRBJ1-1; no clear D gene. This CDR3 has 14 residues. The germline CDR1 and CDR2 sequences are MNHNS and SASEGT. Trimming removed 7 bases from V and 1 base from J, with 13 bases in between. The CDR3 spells CASIRDTSNTEAFF. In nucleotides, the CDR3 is TGTGCCAGCATCCGAGACACGTCGAACACTGAAGCTTTCTTT.

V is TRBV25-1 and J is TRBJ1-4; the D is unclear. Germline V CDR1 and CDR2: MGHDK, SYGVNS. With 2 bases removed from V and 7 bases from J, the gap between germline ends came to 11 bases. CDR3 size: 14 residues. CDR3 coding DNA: TGTGCCAGCAGTGAAGGCGGTTTGGGTGAAAAACTGTTTTTT. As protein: CASSEGGLGEKLFF.

CDR3 coding DNA: TGTGCCAGCAGCTCTAAGGGGACAGGGAAGGTTGAGCAGTACTTC. It is translated as CASSSKGTGKVEQYF. The chain links TRBV7-3 to TRBJ2-7; 9 bases fit TRBD1. With V trimmed by 4 bases and J by 7 bases, 11 bases remained unmatched. The germline gives CDR1 SGHTA, CDR2 FQGTGA. The CDR3 is 15 amino acids.

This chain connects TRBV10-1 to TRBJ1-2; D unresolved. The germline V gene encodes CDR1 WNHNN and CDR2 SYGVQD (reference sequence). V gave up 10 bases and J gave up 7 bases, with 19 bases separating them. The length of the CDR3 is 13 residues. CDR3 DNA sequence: TGCGCCACCCATCTTAAGTTCAGAACTGGCTACACCTTC. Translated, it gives CATHLKFRTGYTF.

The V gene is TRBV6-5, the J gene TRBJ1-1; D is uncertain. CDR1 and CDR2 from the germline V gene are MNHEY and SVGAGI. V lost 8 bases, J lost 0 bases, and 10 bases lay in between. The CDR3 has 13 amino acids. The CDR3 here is CASQVDLNTEAFF. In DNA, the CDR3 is TGTGCCAGCCAGGTTGATTTGAACACTGAAGCTTTCTTT.

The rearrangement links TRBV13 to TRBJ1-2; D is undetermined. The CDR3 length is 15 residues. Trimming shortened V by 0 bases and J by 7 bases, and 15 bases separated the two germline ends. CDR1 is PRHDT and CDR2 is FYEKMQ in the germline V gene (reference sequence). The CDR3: CASSLGRERAVGYTF. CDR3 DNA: TGTGCCAGCAGCTTAGGCCGTGAGAGGGCAGTTGGCTACACCTTC.

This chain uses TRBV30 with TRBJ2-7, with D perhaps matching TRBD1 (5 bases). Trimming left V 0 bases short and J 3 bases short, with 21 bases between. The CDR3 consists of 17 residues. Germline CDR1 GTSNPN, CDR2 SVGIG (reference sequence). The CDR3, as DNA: TGTGCCTGGAGTGTTCCCCACCTGCAGGGCCGGTACTACGAGCAGTACTTC. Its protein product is CAWSVPHLQGRYYEQYF. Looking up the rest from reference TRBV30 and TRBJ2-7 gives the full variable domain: SQTIHQWPATLVQPVGSPLSLECTVEGTSNPNLYWYRQAAGRGLQLLFYSVGIGQISSEVPQNLSASRPQDRQFILSSKKLLLSDSGFYLCAWSVPHLQGRYYEQYFGPGTRLTVT.

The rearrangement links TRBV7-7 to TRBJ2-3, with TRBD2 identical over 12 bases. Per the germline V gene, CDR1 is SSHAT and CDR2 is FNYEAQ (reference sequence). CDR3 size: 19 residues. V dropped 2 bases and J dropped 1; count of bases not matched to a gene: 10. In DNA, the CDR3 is TGTGCCAGCAGCTTATTCCTAGCGGGAGGGCCAATTGGCACAGATACGCAGTATTTT. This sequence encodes CASSLFLAGGPIGTDTQYF. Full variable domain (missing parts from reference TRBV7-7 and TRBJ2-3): GAGVSQSPRYKVTKRGQDVTLRCDPISSHATLYWYQQALGQGPEFLTYFNYEAQPDKSGLPSDRFSAERPEGSISTLTIQRTEQRDSAMYRCASSLFLAGGPIGTDTQYFGPGTRLTVL.

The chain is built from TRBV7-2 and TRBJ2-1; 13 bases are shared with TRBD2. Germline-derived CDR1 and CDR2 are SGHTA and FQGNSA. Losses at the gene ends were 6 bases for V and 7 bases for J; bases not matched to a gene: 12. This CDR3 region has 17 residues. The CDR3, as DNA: TGTGCCAGCAGTTTTAGTTCCGGGACTAGCGGGATTAATGAGCAGTTCTTC. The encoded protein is CASSFSSGTSGINEQFF.

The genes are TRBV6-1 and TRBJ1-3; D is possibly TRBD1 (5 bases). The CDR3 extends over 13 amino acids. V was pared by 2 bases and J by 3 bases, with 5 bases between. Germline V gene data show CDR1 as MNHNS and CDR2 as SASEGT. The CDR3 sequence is CASSETGGNTIYF. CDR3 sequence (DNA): TGTGCCAGCAGTGAAACAGGTGGAAACACCATATATTTT.

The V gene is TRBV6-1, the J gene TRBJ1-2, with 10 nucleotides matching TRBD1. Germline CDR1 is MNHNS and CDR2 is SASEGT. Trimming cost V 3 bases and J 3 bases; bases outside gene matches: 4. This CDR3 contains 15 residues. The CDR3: CASSERQGADYGYTF. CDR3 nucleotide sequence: TGTGCCAGCAGTGAGAGACAGGGGGCCGACTATGGCTACACCTTC.

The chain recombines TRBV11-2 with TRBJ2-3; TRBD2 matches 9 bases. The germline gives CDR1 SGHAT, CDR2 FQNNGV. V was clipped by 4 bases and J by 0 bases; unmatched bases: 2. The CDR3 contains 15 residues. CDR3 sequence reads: CASSYSGSSTDTQYF. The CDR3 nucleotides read TGTGCCAGCAGCTATAGCGGGAGTAGCACAGATACGCAGTATTTT. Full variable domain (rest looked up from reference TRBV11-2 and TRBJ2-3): EAGVAQSPRYKIIEKRQSVAFWCNPISGHATLYWYQQILGQGPKLLIQFQNNGVVDDSQLPKDRFSAERLKGVDSTLKIQPAKLEDSAVYLCASSYSGSSTDTQYFGPGTRLTVL.

The CDR3, as DNA: TGTGCCTGGAGTCCTCCCCTCCCGACTGCCTCCTATGGCTACACCTTC. Residues: CAWSPPLPTASYGYTF. This sequence joins TRBV30 and TRBJ1-2; D remains unclear. Germline CDR1 GTSNPN, CDR2 SVGIG (reference sequence). The CDR3 runs to 16 residues. V lost 2 bases and J 4 bases, leaving 20 bases between the germline ends.

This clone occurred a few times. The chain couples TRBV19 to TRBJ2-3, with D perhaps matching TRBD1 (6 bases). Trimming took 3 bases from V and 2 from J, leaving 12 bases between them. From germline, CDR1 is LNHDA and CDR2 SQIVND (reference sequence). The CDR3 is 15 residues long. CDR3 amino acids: CASSIPGEITDTQYF. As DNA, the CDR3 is TGTGCCAGTAGTATCCCAGGGGAGATCACAGATACGCAGTATTTT.

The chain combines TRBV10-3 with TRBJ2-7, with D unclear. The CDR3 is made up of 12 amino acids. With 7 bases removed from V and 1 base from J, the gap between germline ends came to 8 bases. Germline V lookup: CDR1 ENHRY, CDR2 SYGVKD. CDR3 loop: CAIKEASYEQYF. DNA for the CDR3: TGTGCCATCAAAGAGGCTTCCTACGAGCAGTACTTC.

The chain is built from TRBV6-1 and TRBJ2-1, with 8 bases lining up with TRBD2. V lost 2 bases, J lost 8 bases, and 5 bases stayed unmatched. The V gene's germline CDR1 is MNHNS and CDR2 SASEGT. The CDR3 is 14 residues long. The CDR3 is CASSEREGRDEQFF. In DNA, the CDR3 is TGTGCCAGCAGTGAACGGGAGGGCCGGGATGAGCAGTTCTTC.

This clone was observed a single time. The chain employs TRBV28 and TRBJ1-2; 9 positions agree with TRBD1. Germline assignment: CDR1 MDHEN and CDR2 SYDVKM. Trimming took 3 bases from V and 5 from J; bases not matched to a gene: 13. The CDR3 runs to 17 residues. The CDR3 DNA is TGTGCCAGCAGTTTCCCCCTCCGGGACAGGGTGGGGTATGGCTACACCTTC. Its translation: CASSFPLRDRVGYGYTF.

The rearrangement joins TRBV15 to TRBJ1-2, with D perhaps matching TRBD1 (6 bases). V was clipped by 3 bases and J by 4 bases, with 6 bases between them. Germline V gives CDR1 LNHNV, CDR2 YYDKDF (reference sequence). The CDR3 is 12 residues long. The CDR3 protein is CATSRDSYGYTF. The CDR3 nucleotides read TGTGCCACCAGCAGGGACAGCTATGGCTACACCTTC.

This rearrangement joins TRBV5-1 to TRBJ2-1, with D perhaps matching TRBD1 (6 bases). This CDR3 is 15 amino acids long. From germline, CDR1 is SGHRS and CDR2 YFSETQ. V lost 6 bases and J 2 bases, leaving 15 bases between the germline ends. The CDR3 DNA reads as TGCGCCAGCACCCCAGGATGGGGGCCCTACAATGAGCAGTTCTTC. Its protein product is CASTPGWGPYNEQFF.

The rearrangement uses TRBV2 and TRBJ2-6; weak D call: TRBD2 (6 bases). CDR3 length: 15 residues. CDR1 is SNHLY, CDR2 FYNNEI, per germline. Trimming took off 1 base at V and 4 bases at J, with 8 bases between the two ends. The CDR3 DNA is TGTGCCAGCAGTGAAGGAGGGAGGGGGGCCAACGTCCTGACTTTC. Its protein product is CASSEGGRGANVLTF.

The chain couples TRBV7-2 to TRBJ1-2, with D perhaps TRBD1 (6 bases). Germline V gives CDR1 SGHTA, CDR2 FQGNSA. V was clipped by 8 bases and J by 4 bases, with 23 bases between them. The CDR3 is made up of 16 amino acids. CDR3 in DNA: TGTGCCAGCCGATCTCCGGGCGGGGGGCGCACCTATGGCTACACCTTC. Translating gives CASRSPGGGRTYGYTF.

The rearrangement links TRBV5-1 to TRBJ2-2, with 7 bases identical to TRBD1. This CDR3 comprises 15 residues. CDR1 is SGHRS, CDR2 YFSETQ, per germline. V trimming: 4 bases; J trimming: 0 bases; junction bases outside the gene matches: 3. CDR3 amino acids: CASSRDSTNTGELFF. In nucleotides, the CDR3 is TGCGCCAGCAGCCGGGACAGCACGAACACCGGGGAGCTGTTTTTT.

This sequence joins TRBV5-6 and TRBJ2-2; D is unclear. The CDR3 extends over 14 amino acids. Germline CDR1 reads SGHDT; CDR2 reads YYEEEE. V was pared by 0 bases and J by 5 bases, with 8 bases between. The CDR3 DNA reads TGTGCCAGCAGCTTGGCGGCGGATACCGGGGAGCTGTTTTTT. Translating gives CASSLAADTGELFF. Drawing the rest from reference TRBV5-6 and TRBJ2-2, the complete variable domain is DAGVTQSPTHLIKTRGQQVTLRCSPKSGHDTVSWYQQALGQGPQFIFQYYEEEERQRGNFPDRFSGHQFPNYSSELNVNALLLGDSALYLCASSLAADTGELFFGEGSRLTVL.

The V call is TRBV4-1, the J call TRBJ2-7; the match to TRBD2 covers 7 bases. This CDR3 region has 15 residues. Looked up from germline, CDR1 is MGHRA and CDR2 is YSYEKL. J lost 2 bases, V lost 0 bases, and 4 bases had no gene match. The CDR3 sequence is CASSQELAEPYEQYF. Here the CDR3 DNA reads TGCGCCAGCAGCCAAGAGCTAGCGGAACCCTACGAGCAGTACTTC.

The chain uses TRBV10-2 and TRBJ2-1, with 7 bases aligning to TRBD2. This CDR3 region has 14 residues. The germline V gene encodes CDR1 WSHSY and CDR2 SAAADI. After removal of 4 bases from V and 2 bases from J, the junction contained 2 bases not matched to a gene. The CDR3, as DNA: TGCGCCAGCAGTGTGGCGGGAGCCTACAATGAGCAGTTCTTC. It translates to CASSVAGAYNEQFF.

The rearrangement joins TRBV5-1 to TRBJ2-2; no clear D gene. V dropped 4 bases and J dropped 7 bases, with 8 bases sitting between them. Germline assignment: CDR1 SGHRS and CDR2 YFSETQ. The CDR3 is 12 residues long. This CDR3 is CASSQYSGELFF. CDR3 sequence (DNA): TGCGCCAGCAGCCAATATAGCGGGGAGCTGTTTTTT.

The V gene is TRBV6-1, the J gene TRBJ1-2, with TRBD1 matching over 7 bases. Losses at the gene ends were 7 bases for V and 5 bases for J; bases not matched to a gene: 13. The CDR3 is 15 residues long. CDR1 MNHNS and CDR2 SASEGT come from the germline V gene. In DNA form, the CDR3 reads TGTGCCAGCAAACCCAACAGGGGCGCTGATTATGGCTACACCTTC. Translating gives CASKPNRGADYGYTF.

The CDR3 DNA reads as TGTGCCACTGGACAGCAGAACACTGAAGCTTTCTTT. Protein sequence: CATGQQNTEAFF. The V call is TRBV25-1, the J call TRBJ1-1; TRBD1 is a possible D gene (6 bases). Germline-derived CDR1 and CDR2 are MGHDK and SYGVNS. V was pared by 10 bases and J by 1 base, with 10 bases between. This CDR3 region has 12 residues.